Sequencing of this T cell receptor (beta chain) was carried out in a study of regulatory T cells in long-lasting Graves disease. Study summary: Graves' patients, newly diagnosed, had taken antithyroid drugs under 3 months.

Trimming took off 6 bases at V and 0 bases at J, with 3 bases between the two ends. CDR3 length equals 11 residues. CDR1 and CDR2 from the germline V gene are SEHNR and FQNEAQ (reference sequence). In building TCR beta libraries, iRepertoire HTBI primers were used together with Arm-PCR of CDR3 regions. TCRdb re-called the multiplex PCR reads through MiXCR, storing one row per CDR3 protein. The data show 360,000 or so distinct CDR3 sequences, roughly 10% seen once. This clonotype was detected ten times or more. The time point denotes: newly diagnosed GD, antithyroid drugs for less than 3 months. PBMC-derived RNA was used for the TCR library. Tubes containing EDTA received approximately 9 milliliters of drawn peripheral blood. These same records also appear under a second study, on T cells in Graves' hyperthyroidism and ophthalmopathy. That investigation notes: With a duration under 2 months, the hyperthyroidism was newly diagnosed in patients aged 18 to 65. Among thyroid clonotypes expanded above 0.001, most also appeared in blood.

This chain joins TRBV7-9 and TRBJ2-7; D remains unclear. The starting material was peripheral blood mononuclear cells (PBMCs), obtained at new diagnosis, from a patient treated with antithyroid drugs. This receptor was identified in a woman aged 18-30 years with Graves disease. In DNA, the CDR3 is TGTGCCAGCAGGGCCTCCTACGAGCAGTACTTC. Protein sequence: CASRASYEQYF. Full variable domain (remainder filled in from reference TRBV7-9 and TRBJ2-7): DTGVSQNPRHKITKRGQNVTFRCDPISEHNRLYWYRQTLGQGPEFLTYFQNEAQLEKSRLLSDRFSAERPKGSFSTLEIQRTEQGDSAMYLCASRASYEQYFGPGTRLTVT.